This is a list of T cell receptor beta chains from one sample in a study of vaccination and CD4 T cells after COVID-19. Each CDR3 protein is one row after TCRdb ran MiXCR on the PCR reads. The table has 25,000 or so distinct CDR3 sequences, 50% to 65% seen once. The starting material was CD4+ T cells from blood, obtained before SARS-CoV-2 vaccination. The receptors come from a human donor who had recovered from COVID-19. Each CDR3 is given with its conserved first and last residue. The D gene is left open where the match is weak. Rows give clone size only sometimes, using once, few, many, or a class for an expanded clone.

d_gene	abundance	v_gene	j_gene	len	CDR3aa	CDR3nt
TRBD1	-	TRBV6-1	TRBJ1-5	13	CASSRGTGQPQHF	TGTGCCAGCAGCCGAGGGACAGGACAGCCCCAGCATTTT
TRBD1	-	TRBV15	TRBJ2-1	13	CATSDRPGTGAFF	TGTGCCACCAGCGATCGACCCGGGACAGGGGCGTTCTTC
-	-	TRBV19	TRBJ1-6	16	CASSYEGSSYNSPLHF	TGTGCCAGTAGTTATGAGGGGAGCTCCTATAATTCACCCCTCCACTTT
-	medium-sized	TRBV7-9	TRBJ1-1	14	CASSLVGGNTEAFF	TGTGCCAGCAGCTTAGTTGGCGGGAACACTGAAGCTTTCTTT
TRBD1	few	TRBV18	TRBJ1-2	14	CASSAYRGGYGYTF	TGTGCCAGCTCCGCCTACAGGGGCGGCTATGGCTACACCTTC
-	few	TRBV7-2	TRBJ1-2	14	CASSLDGTQYGYTF	TGTGCCAGCAGCCTCGACGGGACACAATATGGCTACACCTTC
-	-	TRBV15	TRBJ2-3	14	CATSRGQGSDTQYF	TGTGCCACCAGCAGGGGGCAGGGCTCCGATACGCAGTATTTT
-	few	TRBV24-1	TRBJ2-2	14	CATSDSGYTGELFF	TGTGCCACCAGTGATAGCGGATACACCGGGGAGCTGTTTTTT
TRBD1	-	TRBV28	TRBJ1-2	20	CASSLWNFITGTGGARGYTF	TGTGCCAGCAGTTTATGGAACTTCATTACCGGGACAGGGGGCGCGCGTGGCTACACCTTC
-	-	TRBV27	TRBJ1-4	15	CASSYNSGGGEKLFF	TGTGCCAGCAGTTACAATTCGGGGGGAGGGGAAAAACTGTTTTTT
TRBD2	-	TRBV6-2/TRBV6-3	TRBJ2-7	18	CASSQRLPAGGPSYEQYF	TGTGCCAGCAGTCAGCGTCTTCCGGCGGGAGGGCCGTCCTACGAGCAGTACTTC
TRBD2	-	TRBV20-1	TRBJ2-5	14	CSARGLVQQETQYF	TGCAGTGCCCGGGGACTAGTGCAGCAAGAGACCCAGTACTTC
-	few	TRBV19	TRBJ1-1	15	CASSRKLGGYTEAFF	TGTGCCAGTAGTCGTAAATTAGGGGGGTACACTGAAGCTTTCTTT
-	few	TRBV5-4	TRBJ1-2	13	CASSLVERMSYTF	TGTGCCAGCAGCTTGGTAGAGAGGATGAGCTACACCTTC
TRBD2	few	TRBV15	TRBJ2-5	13	CATSDVGGETQYF	TGTGCCACCAGCGACGTGGGGGGGGAGACCCAGTACTTC